These 7 T cell receptor beta chains were sequenced from one sample in a study of CD8 T cells in Susac syndrome. RNA amounts of roughly 0.45 to 1 ug underwent reverse transcription with random hexamers. MiXCR, run by TCRdb on the immunoSEQ multiplex PCR reads, gives a single entry per CDR3 protein. The sample yields roughly 84,000 distinct CDR3 sequences, around 96% seen once. The sequenced material came from CD8+ T cells from PBMCs. All receptors come from a human donor with Susac syndrome.

This clonotype came up once. The chain is built from TRBV6-4 and TRBJ2-3, with a possible D match to TRBD2 (5 bases). Germline lookup yields CDR1 MRHNA and CDR2 SNTAGT. Between the trimmed V and J ends, which lost 0 bases and 2 bases, there was a span of 6 bases. The CDR3 runs to 14 residues. The CDR3 coding sequence is TGTGCCAGCAGTGACTCGGGAGACACAGATACGCAGTATTTT. Its protein is CASSDSGDTDTQYF.

J is TRBJ2-1 and V is TRBV29-1; the D gene could be TRBD1 or TRBD2 (7 bases each). CDR1 and CDR2 from the germline V gene are SQVTM and ANQGSEA. There are 14 residues in the CDR3. V lost 7 bases and J 3 bases, leaving 16 bases between the germline ends. The CDR3 here is CSALGGDSYNEQFF. CDR3 sequence (DNA): TGCAGCGCCCTGGGGGGGGACAGCTACAATGAGCAGTTCTTC.

V usage is TRBV20-1 and J usage is TRBJ1-1; perhaps TRBD1 as D (5 bases). Trimming stripped 3 bases from V and 1 base from J, with 6 bases between. CDR3 size: 12 residues. The germline V gene encodes CDR1 DFQATT and CDR2 SNEGSKA (reference sequence). As DNA, the CDR3 is TGCAGTGCTAGGGGGGGGAACACTGAAGCTTTCTTT. This encodes CSARGGNTEAFF.

DNA of the CDR3: TGTGCCAGCAGTTACGGGGGACAGGGGCGCTATGGCTACACCTTC. Translation: CASSYGGQGRYGYTF. The rearrangement uses TRBV6-5 and TRBJ1-2, with 10 bases that match TRBD1. Germline loops: CDR1 MNHEY, CDR2 SVGAGI. The CDR3 covers 15 residues. With V trimmed by 2 bases and J by 4 bases, 4 bases remained unmatched.

The V call is TRBV25-1, the J call TRBJ2-5; the match to TRBD1 covers 8 bases. This CDR3 has 13 residues. Germline lookup yields CDR1 MGHDK and CDR2 SYGVNS. V lost 8 bases to trimming and J lost 4 bases; unmatched junction nucleotides: 6. The CDR3, as DNA: TGTGCCAGCTTAGGACAGGGAGGAGAGACCCAGTACTTC. Protein sequence: CASLGQGGETQYF. The whole variable domain, remainder taken from reference TRBV25-1 and TRBJ2-5, is EADIYQTPRYLVIGTGKKITLECSQTMGHDKMYWYQQDPGMELHLIHYSYGVNSTEKGDLSSESTVSRIRTEHFPLTLESARPSHTSQYLCASLGQGGETQYFGPGTRLLVL.

The genes are TRBV9 and TRBJ1-2; no clear D. V gave up 4 bases and J gave up 8 bases, with 15 bases separating them. CDR1 and CDR2 from the germline V gene are SGDLS and YYNGEE. The CDR3 is 13 amino acids. Here the CDR3 reads CASSPGISGGYTF. The DNA of the CDR3 is TGTGCCAGCAGCCCCGGAATTTCAGGCGGCTACACCTTC.

The chain is built from TRBV29-1 and TRBJ2-1, with TRBD2 matching over 9 bases. Losses at the gene ends were 2 bases for V and 6 bases for J; bases not matched to a gene: 8. This CDR3 is 15 amino acids long. Germline-derived CDR1 and CDR2 are SQVTM and ANQGSEA. For the CDR3, the DNA is TGCAGCGTTGAACTTGGTAGCGGGAGACGCAATGAGCAGTTCTTC. It yields the protein CSVELGSGRRNEQFF.